The rows below give T cell receptor beta chains drawn from one sample of a study of OX40 agonist ivuxolimab in advanced cancers. The data were produced by immunoSEQ multiplex PCR, yet TCRdb's version contains in-frame clones alone and is incomplete. The data hold some 60,000 clones, with around 87% observed a single time. The sequenced sample was CD4+ or CD8+ T cells sorted from blood, obtained in a trial of the OX40 agonist ivuxolimab. These receptor sequences come from an adult with an advanced solid tumor such as melanoma, head and neck, liver or kidney cancer. The CDR3 runs from the conserved cysteine through the conserved F or W. Each record gives: V gene, CDR3 length, clone size, J gene, D gene, CDR3 protein, CDR3 DNA. A D gene is named only where the DNA matches it firmly. Size is omitted from some rows. Given values are once, few, many or a class for expanded clones.

TRBV6-1	14	-	TRBJ2-3	-	CASSEGALTDTQYF	TGTGCCAGCAGTGAAGGGGCCCTTACAGATACGCAGTATTTT
TRBV4-3	14	once	TRBJ2-7	-	CASSQGQVGNEQYF	TGCGCCAGCAGCCAAGGACAGGTCGGCAACGAGCAGTACTTC
TRBV5-1	12	-	TRBJ1-6	-	CASSTTGSPLHF	TGCGCCAGCAGCACCACAGGTTCACCCCTCCACTTT
TRBV18	15	many	TRBJ1-4	TRBD1	CASSRGQKSGVKLFF	TGTGCCAGCTCACGGGGACAGAAATCGGGGGTTAAACTGTTTTTT
TRBV9	16	-	TRBJ1-3	TRBD1	CASSVNPTGSGNTIYF	TGTGCCAGCAGCGTAAACCCGACAGGGTCCGGAAACACCATATATTTT
TRBV4-3	13	-	TRBJ2-4	-	CASSQNTKNIQYF	TGCGCCAGCAGCCAAAACACCAAAAACATTCAGTACTTC
TRBV5-1	13	-	TRBJ2-7	-	CASSLDVAYEQYF	TGCGCCAGCAGCTTGGACGTTGCCTACGAGCAGTACTTC
TRBV6-6	13	-	TRBJ2-7	TRBD1	CASTPTGLYEQYF	TGTGCCAGCACTCCGACAGGGTTGTACGAGCAGTACTTC
TRBV18	14	-	TRBJ2-5	-	CASSPGNRQETQYF	TGTGCCAGCTCACCAGGGAACAGACAAGAGACCCAGTACTTC
TRBV15	16	-	TRBJ1-6	-	CATSRSPGLGVSPLHF	TGTGCCACCAGCAGAAGCCCCGGACTAGGGGTTTCACCCCTCCACTTT
TRBV6-5	15	-	TRBJ1-4	-	CASSYLDSYNEKLFF	TGTGCCAGCAGTTACTTGGACAGCTATAATGAAAAACTGTTTTTT
TRBV7-2	15	-	TRBJ1-5	-	CASSLPGRGEQPQHF	TGTGCCAGCAGCTTACCAGGGAGAGGGGAACAGCCCCAGCATTTT
TRBV11-3	15	-	TRBJ2-3	-	CASSLGGAFTDTQYF	TGTGCCAGCAGCTTAGGGGGGGCATTCACAGATACGCAGTATTTT
TRBV25-1	14	once	TRBJ2-5	-	CASSELAREETQYF	TGTGCCAGCAGTGAATTAGCCAGGGAGGAGACCCAGTACTTC
TRBV21-1	18	-	TRBJ1-6	-	CASSKEGGREDRNSPLHF	TGTGCCAGCAGCAAAGAAGGGGGCAGGGAAGATCGTAATTCACCCCTCCACTTT
TRBV27	13	-	TRBJ1-2	-	CASSSGLVGGYTF	TGTGCCAGCAGTTCAGGGCTTGTGGGAGGCTACACCTTC
TRBV5-1	15	-	TRBJ2-5	TRBD2	CASSLGAGGYETQYF	TGCGCCAGCAGCTTGGGAGCGGGAGGGTACGAGACCCAGTACTTC
TRBV9	14	-	TRBJ2-5	-	CASSPSSRGETQYF	TGTGCCAGCAGCCCAAGTAGTAGAGGGGAGACCCAGTACTTC
TRBV5-1	14	-	TRBJ1-2	-	CASSSYLQGYGYTF	TGCGCCAGCAGCTCTTACCTACAGGGATACGGCTACACCTTC
TRBV11-3	17	-	TRBJ2-1	TRBD2	CASSSGLAGGPVDEQFF	TGTGCCAGCAGCTCCGGACTAGCGGGAGGGCCAGTAGATGAGCAGTTCTTC
TRBV5-1	14	few	TRBJ1-4	TRBD1	CASSSQGSGEKLFF	TGCGCCAGCAGCTCACAGGGGAGTGGTGAAAAACTGTTTTTT